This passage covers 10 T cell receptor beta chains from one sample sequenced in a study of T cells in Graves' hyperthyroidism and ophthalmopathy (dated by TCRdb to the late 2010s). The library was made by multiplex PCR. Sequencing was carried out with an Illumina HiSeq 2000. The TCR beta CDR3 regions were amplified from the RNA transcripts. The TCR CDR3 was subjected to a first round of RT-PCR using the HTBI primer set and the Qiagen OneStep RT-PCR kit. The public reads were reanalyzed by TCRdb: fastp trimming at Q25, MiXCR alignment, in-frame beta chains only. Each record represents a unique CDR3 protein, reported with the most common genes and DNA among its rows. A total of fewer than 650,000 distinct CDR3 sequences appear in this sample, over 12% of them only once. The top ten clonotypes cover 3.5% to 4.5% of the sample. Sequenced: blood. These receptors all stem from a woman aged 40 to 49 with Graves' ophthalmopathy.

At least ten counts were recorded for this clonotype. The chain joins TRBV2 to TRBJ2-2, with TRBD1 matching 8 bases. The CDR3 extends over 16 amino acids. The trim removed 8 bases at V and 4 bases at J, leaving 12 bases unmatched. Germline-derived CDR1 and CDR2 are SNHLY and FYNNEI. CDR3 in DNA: TGTGCCAGCCGGTGGAGGCAGGGGGCGAGCACCGGGGAGCTGTTTTTT. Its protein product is CASRWRQGASTGELFF.

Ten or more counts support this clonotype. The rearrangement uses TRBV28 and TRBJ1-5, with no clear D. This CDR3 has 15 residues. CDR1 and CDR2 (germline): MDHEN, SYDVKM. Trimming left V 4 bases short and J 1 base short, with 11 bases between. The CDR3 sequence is CASSYDRASNQPQHF. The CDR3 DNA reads TGTGCCAGCAGTTACGATAGGGCCAGCAATCAGCCCCAGCATTTT.

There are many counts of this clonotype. The CDR3 here is CASSHLSHYEQYF. The CDR3 nucleotides are TGTGCCAGCAGTCACCTTTCCCACTACGAGCAGTACTTC. The rearrangement uses TRBV6-2 or TRBV6-3 and TRBJ2-7; D call uncertain. Germline V gene data show CDR1 as MNHEY and CDR2 as SVGEGT. This CDR3 has 13 amino acids. V was shortened by 5 bases and J by 3 bases, with 11 bases between the two germline ends.

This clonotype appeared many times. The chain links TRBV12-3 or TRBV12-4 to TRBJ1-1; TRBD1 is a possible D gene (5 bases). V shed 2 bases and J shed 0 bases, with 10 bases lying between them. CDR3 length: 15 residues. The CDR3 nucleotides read TGTGCCAGCAGTTTATTGGGGCCCATGAACACTGAAGCTTTCTTT. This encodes CASSLLGPMNTEAFF.

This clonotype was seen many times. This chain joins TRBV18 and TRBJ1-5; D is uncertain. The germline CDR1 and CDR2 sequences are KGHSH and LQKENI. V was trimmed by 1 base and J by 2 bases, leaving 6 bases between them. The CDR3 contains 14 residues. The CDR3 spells CASSPQEGNQPQHF. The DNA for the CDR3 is TGTGCCAGCTCACCACAGGAGGGCAATCAGCCCCAGCATTTT.

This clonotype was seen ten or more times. This CDR3 is CASSPGFYSGEQYF. CDR3 DNA sequence: TGTGCCAGCAGTCCGGGATTTTATTCGGGCGAGCAGTACTTC. The chain is built from TRBV27 and TRBJ2-7; a weak D match, TRBD2 (5 bases). The CDR3 spans 14 residues. Deletions cut 5 bases from V and 6 bases from J, with 17 bases between. CDR1 is MNHEY, CDR2 SMNVEV, per germline (reference sequence).

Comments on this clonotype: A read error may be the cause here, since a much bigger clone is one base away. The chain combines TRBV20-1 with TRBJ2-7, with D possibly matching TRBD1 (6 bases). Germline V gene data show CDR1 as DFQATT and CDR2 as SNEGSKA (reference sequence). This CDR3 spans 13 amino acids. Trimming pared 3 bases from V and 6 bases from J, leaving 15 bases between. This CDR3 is CSARRRTECEQYF. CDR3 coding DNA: TGCAGTGCTAGGCGCCGGACAGAATGCGAGCAGTACTTC.

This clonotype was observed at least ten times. Here the CDR3 reads CASSSGDRRPYEQYF. In DNA form, the CDR3 reads TGTGCCAGCAGTTCGGGGGACAGGAGACCCTACGAGCAGTACTTC. The chain uses TRBV12-3 or TRBV12-4 and TRBJ2-7; 8 bases align to TRBD1. The CDR3 length is 15 residues. Trimming at V came to 4 bases and at J to 2 bases, leaving 7 bases not matched to a gene.

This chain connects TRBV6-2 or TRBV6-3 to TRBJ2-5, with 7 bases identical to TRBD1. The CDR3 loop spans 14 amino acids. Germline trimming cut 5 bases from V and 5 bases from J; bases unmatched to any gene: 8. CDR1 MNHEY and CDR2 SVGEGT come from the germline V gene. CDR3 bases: TGTGCCAGCAGTCGACAGGGATCTCGCGAGACCCAGTACTTC. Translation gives CASSRQGSRETQYF.

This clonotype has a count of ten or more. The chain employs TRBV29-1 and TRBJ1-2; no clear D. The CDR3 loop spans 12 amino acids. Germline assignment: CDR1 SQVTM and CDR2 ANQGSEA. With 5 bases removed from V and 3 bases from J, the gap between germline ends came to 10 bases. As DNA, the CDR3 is TGCAGCGTTAGAGGTGGGGACTATGGCTACACCTTC. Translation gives CSVRGGDYGYTF.